The sample holds one count of the clone carrying this TCR beta chain. What it binds is not known. This sample is part of a study of T cell responses to AZD1222 COVID-19 vaccine. TCRdb's copy holds only in-frame clones and misses some; the assay was immunoSEQ multiplex PCR. The sample holds 89,000 or so clones, 75% to 90% seen once. V lost 2 bases and J lost 1, with 7 bases in between. The CDR3 runs to 14 residues. Germline CDR1 SGHRS, CDR2 YFSETQ. Study-wide results and caveats: Clonal diversity was possibly underestimated; the donors were predominantly white British and more often female. Seropositive at baseline were only five or six AZD1222 recipients.

This chain links TRBV5-1 with TRBJ2-1, with D unresolved. This clonotype originated in an adult in good health. The sequencing used peripheral blood, collected on day 0 of AZD1222 vaccination. CDR3 sequence reads: CASSFGGSYNEQFF. In DNA form, the CDR3 reads TGCGCCAGCAGCTTTGGCGGATCCTACAATGAGCAGTTCTTC.